Below are 2 T cell receptor beta chains sequenced from a single sample in a study of cytomegalovirus exposure and HLA in healthy donors. Generated by immunoSEQ multiplex PCR, the TCRdb table keeps only in-frame clones and is missing some. The table has 150,000 to 200,000 clones, 84% seen once; the top ten hold roughly 7.5%. Sequences were obtained from PBMCs. These TCRs come from a man younger than 35 in good health and CMV-seropositive.

A remark on this clone: The sample carries other DNA sequences with the same CDR3. The chain joins TRBV30 to TRBJ1-1; 7 bases match TRBD1. Trimming removed 3 bases from V and 0 bases from J; junction bases left unmatched: 1. The CDR3 covers 13 residues. Germline CDR1 reads GTSNPN; CDR2 reads SVGIG (reference sequence). DNA for the CDR3: TGTGCCTGGAGCACAGGGGTGAACACTGAAGCTTTCTTT. Translating gives CAWSTGVNTEAFF.

With regard to this clone: Other DNA sequences in the same sample also yield this CDR3. The genes are TRBV9 and TRBJ1-4; D ambiguous. Germline assignment: CDR1 SGDLS and CDR2 YYNGEE. V gave up 0 bases and J gave up 4 bases, with 7 bases separating them. The CDR3 runs 14 residues. CDR3 loop: CASSVAGGNEKLFF. The CDR3 DNA reads TGTGCCAGCAGCGTAGCGGGAGGTAATGAAAAACTGTTTTTT.